The present T cell receptor (beta chain) was sequenced within a study of T-cell memory formation after mild COVID-19. For the study at large: TCR clusters mostly belonged to single donors.

Comments on this clonotype: The antigen is undetermined.

TCRdb reanalysed the 5' RACE reads using MiXCR and keeps one entry per CDR3 protein. The sample lists just under 350,000 distinct CDR3 sequences; 10% to 15% were seen once. Trimming removed 5 bases from V and 4 bases from J, with 14 bases in between. Germline V gene lookup returns CDR1 SEHNR and CDR2 FQNEAQ (reference sequence). The length of the CDR3 is 14 residues. Findings of the study overall: Clones from the second wave (peaking day 37) had unconfirmed SARS-CoV-2 specificity. The CD4+ clones that contracted clustered mainly within CM and EM, and the CD8+ clones concentrated in EMRA.

The TCR originated in a man younger than 35 who had mild COVID-19 (a few samples of this study predate the infection). Cell type and time point are not known. The chain combines TRBV7-9 with TRBJ1-1, with D possibly matching TRBD1 (6 bases). Source material: PBMCs or a T cell subset sorted from them (not recorded which). The CDR3 region has the DNA TGTGCCAGCAGCCCACTACAGGGAGGCACTGAAGCTTTCTTT. Amino acid sequence: CASSPLQGGTEAFF.